These 30 T cell receptor beta chains originate from one sample sequenced in a study of identical twins. In TCRdb, the 5' RACE reads were re-called with MiXCR into one record per CDR3 protein. The repertoire holds 1.5 million to 2 million distinct CDR3 sequences, around a third seen once, with 0.27% in the top ten. The sequencing input was cord blood. These receptors came from a newborn girl in good health.

This clonotype was seen a few times. The rearrangement uses TRBV20-1 and TRBJ2-1; possibly TRBD2 for D (5 bases). This CDR3 is 15 amino acids long. The ends were cut back, 0 bases at V and 7 bases at J, with 16 bases in the middle. Looked up from germline, CDR1 is DFQATT and CDR2 is SNEGSKA (reference sequence). This CDR3 reads CSARDPSSPKNEQFF. The CDR3 DNA reads as TGCAGTGCTAGAGATCCTAGCTCGCCCAAAAATGAGCAGTTCTTC.

This sequence joins TRBV30 and TRBJ1-1; no clear D. The CDR3 consists of 13 residues. Deletions cut 5 bases from V and 5 bases from J, with 15 bases between. The germline V gene encodes CDR1 GTSNPN and CDR2 SVGIG (reference sequence). In DNA form, the CDR3 reads TGTGCCTGGTACTACTGGCCGAGGACTGAAGCTTTCTTT. Protein product: CAWYYWPRTEAFF.

The gene calls are TRBV21-1 and TRBJ2-3; the table names TRBD2, a call not compared with the DNA. TRBV21-1 is a known pseudogene. This CDR3 has 17 amino acids. DNA of the CDR3: TGTGCCAGCAGCAAAGAGTATCCGGGAGGGCCATCAGATACGCAGTATTTT. It encodes CASSKEYPGGPSDTQYF.

The rearrangement links TRBV21-1 to TRBJ2-1; the D call in the table, TRBD2, was not verified against the DNA. TRBV21-1 is shown as a pseudogene. There are 16 residues in the CDR3. CDR3 DNA: TGTGCCAGCAGCAAAAGTAGCGGGAGCCCCTACAATGAGCAGTTCTTC. It codes for CASSKSSGSPYNEQFF.

The gene calls are TRBV20-1 and TRBJ2-7; weak D call: TRBD2 (6 bases). The V end was cut by 6 bases, the J end by 6 bases, with 15 bases between. Germline V gene data show CDR1 as DFQATT and CDR2 as SNEGSKA (reference sequence). The CDR3 runs to 12 residues. The CDR3 sequence: CSAIVGGTEQYF. The CDR3 nucleotides are TGCAGTGCCATAGTGGGAGGTACCGAGCAGTACTTC.

This clonotype was detected many times. The V call is TRBV24-1, the J call TRBJ2-7; 7 nucleotides agree with TRBD1. The V gene's germline CDR1 is KGHDR and CDR2 SFDVKD. V dropped 4 bases and J dropped 6; count of bases not matched to a gene: 5. This CDR3 has 13 residues. DNA of the CDR3: TGTGCCACCAGTGACCCCGACAGGGTCGAGCAGTACTTC. Translated: CATSDPDRVEQYF.

This clonotype was seen a handful of times. The chain carries TRBV11-1 and TRBJ2-7; D not resolved. Germline V lookup: CDR1 SGHAT, CDR2 FQDESV (reference sequence). The CDR3 spans 13 residues. V was clipped by 5 bases and J by 2 bases, with 10 bases between them. The CDR3 DNA is TGTGCCAGCAGCACCACTATCCCCTACGAGCAGTACTTC. Translated: CASSTTIPYEQYF.

This clonotype was counted between two and nine times. The chain joins TRBV6-6 to TRBJ2-2, with D perhaps matching TRBD2 (6 bases). CDR1 MNHNY and CDR2 SVGAGI come from the germline V gene (reference sequence). This CDR3 contains 14 residues. The CDR3 bases are TGTGCGATCGGCCGGGGAGGTAGCACCGGGGAGCTGTTTTTT. Its translation: CAIGRGGSTGELFF.

The chain links TRBV12-3 or TRBV12-4 to TRBJ2-7; tentative D call: TRBD1 (6 bases). This CDR3 comprises 15 residues. V shed 8 bases and J shed 3 bases, with 20 bases lying between them. The CDR3 DNA sequence: TGTGCCAGCGGCCAATGGGGGACACCAGACTACGAGCAGTACTTC. Translated: CASGQWGTPDYEQYF.

This clonotype occurred a few times. V usage is TRBV12-3 or TRBV12-4 and J usage is TRBJ2-1, with D hard to call. The CDR3 runs 14 residues. The V gene lost 2 bases and the J gene lost 7 bases, with 12 bases spanning the gap. The CDR3 DNA follows: TGTGCCAGCAGTTTAATCGGCAGTCTAAATGAGCAGTTCTTC. Translated, it gives CASSLIGSLNEQFF.

This clonotype came up a few times. This chain uses TRBV28 with TRBJ2-7; D could derive from TRBD1 or TRBD2 (5 bases each). The CDR3 length is 17 residues. Germline V gene sequence: CDR1 MDHEN, CDR2 SYDVKM. The V end lost 2 bases, the J end lost 0 bases, and 17 bases lay between the germline ends. This CDR3 is CASSLIATGLLSYEQYF. The DNA of the CDR3 is TGTGCCAGCAGTTTAATAGCCACGGGGCTCCTCTCCTACGAGCAGTACTTC.

This chain links TRBV6-1 with TRBJ2-3, with D perhaps matching TRBD1 or TRBD2 (6 bases each). This CDR3 spans 13 amino acids. The germline V gene has CDR1 MNHNS and CDR2 SASEGT. V was clipped by 6 bases and J by 6 bases, with 13 bases between them. CDR3 coding DNA: TGTGCCAGCAGCGATCAAGGGGGGGATACGCAGTATTTT. Its protein product is CASSDQGGDTQYF.

The V and J genes are TRBV2 and TRBJ2-7; TRBD2 aligns across 10 bases. The CDR3 consists of 15 residues. After removal of 7 bases from V and 7 bases from J, the junction contained 13 bases not matched to a gene. Per germline, CDR1 SNHLY and CDR2 FYNNEI. CDR3 region: CASTSTSGKINEQYF. The CDR3 DNA reads as TGTGCCAGCACCTCTACTAGCGGGAAGATAAATGAGCAGTACTTC.

This clonotype was recorded once. The chain employs TRBV12-3 or TRBV12-4 and TRBJ1-1; TRBD1 matches at 9 bases. The CDR3 sequence is 15 residues long. Trimming took 1 base from V and 7 from J; bases not matched to a gene: 7. DNA for the CDR3: TGTGCCAGCAGTTTAGGGGGAACAGGGGGCTATGAAGCTTTCTTT. Translated, it gives CASSLGGTGGYEAFF.

This clonotype was seen just once. The J gene is TRBJ2-2, the V gene TRBV10-3; 7 nucleotides line up with TRBD2. The CDR3 runs 15 residues. Germline V gene data show CDR1 as ENHRY and CDR2 as SYGVKD. Trimming removed 10 bases from V and 0 bases from J; junction bases left unmatched: 8. The CDR3 is CATNSLASNTGELFF. The DNA of the CDR3 is TGTGCCACCAACTCACTAGCGTCGAACACCGGGGAGCTGTTTTTT.

This chain joins TRBV20-1 and TRBJ2-1, with a weak D call TRBD2 (6 bases). The CDR3 runs 15 residues. The V gene's germline CDR1 is DFQATT and CDR2 SNEGSKA (reference sequence). Deletions cut 6 bases from V and 2 bases from J, with 17 bases between. As DNA, the CDR3 is TGCAGTGCCAAGGTTGGTGGGGGGACCTACAATGAGCAGTTCTTC. Protein product: CSAKVGGGTYNEQFF.

This chain uses TRBV28 with TRBJ2-1, with 10 positions matching TRBD2. The CDR3 loop spans 16 amino acids. Trimming removed 5 bases from V and 3 bases from J; junction bases left unmatched: 7. Germline V gene sequence: CDR1 MDHEN, CDR2 SYDVKM. For the CDR3, the DNA is TGTGCCAGCAGTGGCCTAGCGGGAGAATACTACAATGAGCAGTTCTTC. It specifies CASSGLAGEYYNEQFF. Supplemented by reference TRBV28 and TRBJ2-1, the full variable domain reads DVKVTQSSRYLVKRTGEKVFLECVQDMDHENMFWYRQDPGLGLRLIYFSYDVKMKEKGDIPEGYSVSREKKERFSLILESASTNQTSMYLCASSGLAGEYYNEQFFGPGTRLTVL.

This chain links TRBV4-2 with TRBJ1-1; TRBD1 is a possible D gene (6 bases). V was clipped by 3 bases and J by 1 base, with 12 bases between them. CDR1 LGHNA and CDR2 YNFKEQ come from the germline V gene. This CDR3 has 15 residues. For the CDR3, the DNA is TGTGCCAGCAGCCATCCCGGACAGACGAACACTGAAGCTTTCTTT. Its protein is CASSHPGQTNTEAFF.

Details on this clonotype: Given a much more abundant clone one base away, this may be a read error. The CDR3 DNA follows: TGCAGCGTTCCCACTAGACGGGGGGCGTACAATGAGCAGTTCTTC. It is translated as CSVPTRRGAYNEQFF. The gene calls are TRBV29-1 and TRBJ2-1; TRBD2 is a possible D gene (7 bases). Between the trimmed V and J ends, which lost 5 bases and 4 bases, there was a span of 18 bases. The CDR3 contains 15 residues. Germline V gives CDR1 SQVTM, CDR2 ANQGSEA.

This clonotype was recorded a few times. The rearrangement links TRBV2 to TRBJ2-4; D call uncertain. The CDR3 runs to 16 residues. Trimming took 5 bases from V and 0 from J, leaving 14 bases between them. Per germline, CDR1 SNHLY and CDR2 FYNNEI. The CDR3 sequence: CASSLSSALAKNIQYF. In DNA, the CDR3 is TGTGCCAGCAGTTTGAGCAGTGCATTAGCCAAAAACATTCAGTACTTC.

The gene calls are TRBV29-1 and TRBJ1-2; no definite D call. Trimming cost V 0 bases and J 8 bases, with 10 bases left between them. The CDR3 length is 12 residues. The germline V gene encodes CDR1 SQVTM and CDR2 ANQGSEA. CDR3 coding DNA: TGCAGCGTTGAAGACAGGTACTTCGGCTACACCTTC. Translated: CSVEDRYFGYTF. The full variable domain, completed using reference TRBV29-1 and TRBJ1-2, is SAVISQKPSRDICQRGTSLTIQCQVDSQVTMMFWYRQQPGQSLTLIATANQGSEATYESGFVIDKFPISRPNLTFSTLTVSNMSPEDSSIYLCSVEDRYFGYTFGSGTRLTVV.

The chain joins TRBV28 to TRBJ2-1; weak D call: TRBD1 (5 bases). The CDR3 length is 14 residues. The V and J ends lost 8 bases and 2 bases respectively, with 13 bases between them. Germline CDR1 and CDR2: MDHEN and SYDVKM. CDR3 amino acids: CASLGAGPYNEQFF. DNA for the CDR3: TGTGCCAGCTTAGGGGCAGGGCCCTACAATGAGCAGTTCTTC. Together with reference TRBV28 and TRBJ2-1, the CDR3 gives the full variable domain: DVKVTQSSRYLVKRTGEKVFLECVQDMDHENMFWYRQDPGLGLRLIYFSYDVKMKEKGDIPEGYSVSREKKERFSLILESASTNQTSMYLCASLGAGPYNEQFFGPGTRLTVL.

CDR3 residues: CASSLGLPGTSGRASEQYF. In nucleotides, the CDR3 is TGTGCCAGCAGCTTAGGACTCCCCGGGACTAGCGGGAGGGCGAGTGAGCAGTACTTC. The chain recombines TRBV7-9 with TRBJ2-5; TRBD2 matches at 16 bases. Germline V lookup: CDR1 SEHNR, CDR2 FQNEAQ (reference sequence). Germline trimming cut 1 base from V and 11 bases from J; bases unmatched to any gene: 16. The CDR3 has 19 amino acids.

The chain is built from TRBV10-2 and TRBJ2-3, with 7 bases lining up with TRBD2. The CDR3 contains 16 residues. The V segment lost 8 bases and the J segment 1 base; nucleotides outside the gene matches: 12. CDR1 is WSHSY, CDR2 SAAADI, per germline. CDR3 nucleotides: TGCGCCAGCGAACCATCCTGGGGGGGGGGCACAGATACGCAGTATTTT. It is translated as CASEPSWGGGTDTQYF.

This chain connects TRBV20-1 to TRBJ2-5, with 7 bases lining up with TRBD2. The DNA matches TRBJ2-7 better at its end, which makes the J call doubtful. Germline V gene lookup returns CDR1 DFQATT and CDR2 SNEGSKA (reference sequence). The CDR3 totals 14 residues. CDR3 region: CSARDHSGEYEQYF. The CDR3 bases are TGCAGTGCTAGAGATCACAGCGGGGAGTACGAGCAGTACTTC.

This chain links TRBV28 with TRBJ2-1; D not resolved. Germline V CDR1 and CDR2: MDHEN, SYDVKM. Trimming took 2 bases from V and 4 from J, leaving 15 bases between them. The length of the CDR3 is 16 residues. CDR3 nucleotides: TGTGCCAGCAGTTTAAGGTTCCGCGGCCCTTACAATGAGCAGTTCTTC. Amino acid sequence: CASSLRFRGPYNEQFF.

V usage is TRBV7-2 and J usage is TRBJ2-7, with no clear D. V was pared by 6 bases and J by 4 bases, with 13 bases between. Germline V CDR1 and CDR2: SGHTA, FQGNSA. The CDR3 runs 13 residues. The CDR3 bases are TGTGCCAGCAGTAAAGAGCTATCGTACGAGCAGTACTTC. As protein: CASSKELSYEQYF.

Of note for this clonotype: At one end, the junction sequence differs from germline, possibly due to a read error. The rearrangement uses TRBV20-1 and TRBJ2-5, with D perhaps TRBD2 (6 bases). This CDR3 has 16 amino acids. Germline-derived CDR1 and CDR2 are DFQATT and SNEGSKA (reference sequence). The CDR3 sequence is CSTRDIGGAFQETQYF. In DNA form, the CDR3 reads TGCAGTACTAGAGATATTGGCGGGGCCTTCCAAGAGACCCAGTACTTC.

The chain couples TRBV6-5 to TRBJ2-2; D is uncertain. This CDR3 region has 11 residues. Germline CDR1 MNHEY, CDR2 SVGAGI. Trimming cost V 8 bases and J 7 bases, with 8 bases left between them. The CDR3 sequence is CASLGFGELFF. In DNA, the CDR3 is TGTGCCAGCTTAGGGTTCGGGGAGCTGTTTTTT.

The gene calls are TRBV12-3 or TRBV12-4 and TRBJ2-5; 10 bases fit TRBD1. The CDR3 spans 15 residues. V lost 5 bases to trimming and J lost 11 bases; unmatched junction nucleotides: 14. In DNA, the CDR3 is TGTGCCAGCAGTCCCCGGACAGGGGGACCCTACGGGCAGTACTTC. It translates to CASSPRTGGPYGQYF.